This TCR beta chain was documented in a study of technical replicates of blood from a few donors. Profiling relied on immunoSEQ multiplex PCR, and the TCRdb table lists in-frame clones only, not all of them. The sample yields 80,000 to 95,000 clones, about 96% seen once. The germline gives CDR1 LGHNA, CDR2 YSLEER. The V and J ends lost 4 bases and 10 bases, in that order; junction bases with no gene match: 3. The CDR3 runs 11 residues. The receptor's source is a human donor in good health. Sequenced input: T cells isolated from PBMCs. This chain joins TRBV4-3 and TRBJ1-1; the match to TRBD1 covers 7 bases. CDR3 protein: CASSRDRVAFF. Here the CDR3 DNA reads TGCGCCAGCAGCCGCGACAGGGTAGCTTTCTTT.